The 25 T cell receptor beta chains below all came from one sample that was sequenced in a study of blood T cell repertoires in COVID-19. The method was immunoSEQ multiplex PCR; TCRdb's version includes in-frame clones alone and lacks a portion of them. The table has some 200,000 clones, 80% to 90% seen once. Input material: peripheral blood. The receptors here all came from a woman of 80 years or more with COVID-19, enrolled during active disease.

The chain uses TRBV18 and TRBJ1-1, with a tentative D call TRBD1 (6 bases). Looked up from germline, CDR1 is KGHSH and CDR2 is LQKENI. The germline V and J ends were trimmed by 0 bases and 5 bases, with 10 bases remaining between them. CDR3 length equals 14 residues. The CDR3 DNA follows: TGTGCCAGCTCACCACCGAGACAGGTAACTGAAGCTTTCTTT. Its protein product is CASSPPRQVTEAFF.

The genes are TRBV28 and TRBJ1-1; a weak D match, TRBD1 (6 bases). Per the germline V gene, CDR1 is MDHEN and CDR2 is SYDVKM. V lost 11 bases, J lost 4 bases, and 17 bases lay in between. This CDR3 has 13 amino acids. CDR3 sequence reads: CAGRRGRTTEAFF. Written as DNA, the CDR3 is TGTGCCGGGCGCAGGGGACGGACCACTGAAGCTTTCTTT.

The rearrangement joins TRBV7-2 to TRBJ1-2; D gene unclear. CDR3 length equals 14 residues. Germline V lookup: CDR1 SGHTA, CDR2 FQGNSA. V shed 5 bases and J shed 8 bases, with 18 bases lying between them. DNA for the CDR3: TGTGCCAGCAGCCCCGGGATGATCTCGGAGGGCTACACCTTC. Its translation: CASSPGMISEGYTF.

The V call is TRBV18, the J call TRBJ1-1; maybe TRBD1 (6 bases). Germline V gene lookup returns CDR1 KGHSH and CDR2 LQKENI. V was shortened by 8 bases and J by 0 bases, with 19 bases between the two germline ends. The CDR3 extends over 16 amino acids. In DNA form, the CDR3 reads TGTGCCAGCCTAACCGGACAGCCGACCATGAACACTGAAGCTTTCTTT. Translating it yields CASLTGQPTMNTEAFF.

V gene TRBV4-3 combines with J gene TRBJ2-1; D is ambiguous. Germline CDR1 and CDR2: LGHNA and YSLEER. Trimming cost V 1 base and J 4 bases, with 5 bases left between them. The CDR3 covers 13 residues. The CDR3 DNA is TGCGCCAGCAGCCAAGGAGTTTACAATGAGCAGTTCTTC. This gives the protein CASSQGVYNEQFF.

This chain uses TRBV7-9 with TRBJ1-6, with 7 bases lining up with TRBD1. Looked up from germline, CDR1 is SEHNR and CDR2 is FQNEAQ (reference sequence). J gave up 7 bases and V 5 bases, and 8 bases lay outside the gene matches. This CDR3 spans 15 amino acids. CDR3 DNA: TGTGCCAGCAGCCCGAGACAGGGACTGAATTCACCCCTCCACTTT. Translation: CASSPRQGLNSPLHF.

The gene calls are TRBV7-9 and TRBJ2-1; TRBD2 agrees at 10 bases. V trimming: 4 bases; J trimming: 15 bases; junction bases outside the gene matches: 9. The CDR3 is made up of 13 amino acids. Per germline, CDR1 SEHNR and CDR2 FQNEAQ (reference sequence). CDR3 bases: TGTGCCAGCAGCTCCCTTAGCGGGGGGTCTCGGTTCTTC. This encodes CASSSLSGGSRFF.

The chain has TRBV28 and TRBJ1-1; possible D gene TRBD1, 6 bases. Per germline, CDR1 MDHEN and CDR2 SYDVKM. V gave up 4 bases and J gave up 6 bases, with 21 bases separating them. CDR3 length: 16 amino acids. The CDR3 sequence is CASSSAHRAGYAEAFF. The CDR3, as DNA: TGTGCCAGCAGTTCCGCCCACAGGGCAGGTTACGCTGAAGCTTTCTTT. The variable domain in full, with the rest retrieved from reference TRBV28 and TRBJ1-1, is DVKVTQSSRYLVKRTGEKVFLECVQDMDHENMFWYRQDPGLGLRLIYFSYDVKMKEKGDIPEGYSVSREKKERFSLILESASTNQTSMYLCASSSAHRAGYAEAFFGQGTRLTVV.

The chain combines TRBV6-4 with TRBJ1-5, with a weak D call TRBD1 (6 bases). The ends were cut back, 6 bases at V and 7 bases at J, with 16 bases in the middle. This CDR3 has 14 amino acids. Germline CDR1 is MRHNA and CDR2 is SNTAGT. CDR3 sequence reads: CASSPEKGVQPQHF. In DNA form, the CDR3 reads TGTGCCAGCAGCCCCGAGAAGGGGGTACAGCCCCAGCATTTT.

The chain has TRBV20-1 and TRBJ1-2; D possibly corresponds to TRBD1 (5 bases). The germline CDR1 and CDR2 sequences are DFQATT and SNEGSKA (reference sequence). V lost 5 bases and J lost 4, with 8 bases in between. This CDR3 is 11 amino acids long. The CDR3 region is CSAGASYGYTF. The CDR3, as DNA: TGCAGTGCTGGGGCCAGCTATGGCTACACCTTC.

CDR3 nucleotides: TGTGCCAGCAGCACCCAGTCTAGCGGGGGATTGAATGAGCAGTTCTTC. Translated, it gives CASSTQSSGGLNEQFF. The gene calls are TRBV7-3 and TRBJ2-1, with 10 bases identical to TRBD2. CDR1 and CDR2 (germline): SGHTA, FQGTGA. After removal of 5 bases from V and 7 bases from J, the junction contained 11 bases not matched to a gene. This CDR3 region has 16 residues.

The chain combines TRBV7-2 with TRBJ2-1; weak D call: TRBD2 (7 bases). V dropped 4 bases and J dropped 10 bases, with 14 bases sitting between them. Germline values: CDR1 SGHTA, CDR2 FQGNSA. The CDR3 runs to 13 residues. The CDR3 loop reads CASSSRGAGEQFF. The CDR3 region has the DNA TGTGCCAGCAGCTCCCGGGGGGCGGGAGAGCAGTTCTTC.

J is TRBJ1-1 and V is TRBV5-1; D perhaps matches TRBD1 (5 bases). V was cut by 4 bases and J by 2 bases, with 12 bases left in between. The germline gives CDR1 SGHRS, CDR2 YFSETQ. The CDR3 contains 14 residues. The CDR3 region has the DNA TGCGCCAGCAGCGACAGCCGGGCCAACACTGAAGCTTTCTTT. Translated, it gives CASSDSRANTEAFF.

This clone has just a few counts. The chain carries TRBV7-2 and TRBJ2-3; 11 bases line up with TRBD2. Unmatched junction bases numbered 5, after V lost 2 bases and J lost 7 bases. In germline, CDR1 is SGHTA, CDR2 FQGNSA. The CDR3 spans 15 residues. In DNA form, the CDR3 reads TGTGCCAGCAGCTTATTTCTAGCGGGGGGCCATACGCAGTATTTT. Amino acid sequence: CASSLFLAGGHTQYF.

This clone has just one count. A read error may account for a junction end that differs from germline. V and J are TRBV28 and TRBJ2-7, with D maybe TRBD2 (6 bases). The CDR3 length is 12 residues. Germline CDR1 reads MDHEN; CDR2 reads SYDVKM. CDR3 coding DNA: TGTGCCAGCAGTTTAAATAATGCGGGGCCCCACTTC. This encodes CASSLNNAGPHF.

The rearrangement joins TRBV28 to TRBJ1-5, with D perhaps matching TRBD1 (5 bases). Deletions cut 5 bases from V and 1 base from J, with 9 bases between. Germline V gene lookup returns CDR1 MDHEN and CDR2 SYDVKM. This CDR3 contains 14 residues. The DNA of the CDR3 is TGTGCCAGCAGTCAGGGAGGGAGCAATCAGCCCCAGCATTTT. It yields the protein CASSQGGSNQPQHF.

The J gene is TRBJ2-3, the V gene TRBV5-4, with 10 bases that match TRBD1. The CDR3 has 16 amino acids. Germline loops: CDR1 SGHNT, CDR2 YYREEE (reference sequence). With V trimmed by 4 bases and J by 1 base, 6 bases remained unmatched. DNA of the CDR3: TGTGCCAGCAGCCGGGGACAGGGGCTAGGCACAGATACGCAGTATTTT. Its protein product is CASSRGQGLGTDTQYF.

This rearrangement joins TRBV3-1 (or the pseudogene TRBV3-2) to TRBJ2-5, with TRBD2 as a possible D gene (6 bases). CDR3 length equals 14 residues. V was cut by 4 bases and J by 5 bases, with 14 bases left in between. In germline, CDR1 is LGHDT, CDR2 YNNKEL (reference sequence). CDR3 protein: CASSPGLSSETQYF. The CDR3 region has the DNA TGTGCCAGCAGCCCCGGACTAAGCAGTGAGACCCAGTACTTC.

The CDR3 DNA is TGTGCCAGCAGTCCGGAGTTATACGAGCAGTACGTC. Residues: CASSPELYEQYV. V usage is TRBV6-5 and J usage is TRBJ2-7; no reliable D call. Trimming shortened V by 5 bases and J by 4 bases, and 9 bases separated the two germline ends. The CDR3 has 12 residues. Per germline, CDR1 MNHEY and CDR2 SVGAGI.

Written as DNA, the CDR3 is TGTGCCAGTAGTATCCCCGGAACAGGGCATGGCTACACCTTC. Translated: CASSIPGTGHGYTF. The V and J genes are TRBV19 and TRBJ1-2; D possibly corresponds to TRBD1 (6 bases). V dropped 3 bases and J dropped 6 bases, with 14 bases sitting between them. The CDR3 runs 14 residues. Germline-derived CDR1 and CDR2 are LNHDA and SQIVND (reference sequence).

The J gene is TRBJ1-6, the V gene TRBV19, with TRBD1 as a possible D gene (6 bases). Deletions cut 5 bases from V and 9 bases from J, with 23 bases between. Germline V CDR1 and CDR2: LNHDA, SQIVND (reference sequence). The CDR3 has 17 residues. The CDR3 loop reads CASSPRGGQGLSSPLHF. The CDR3 bases are TGTGCCAGTAGTCCCCGGGGGGGGCAGGGGTTGTCTTCACCCCTCCACTTT.

This sequence joins TRBV5-4 and TRBJ2-2; D is ambiguous. The CDR3 extends over 13 amino acids. V shed 0 bases and J shed 3 bases, with 3 bases lying between them. The germline V gene has CDR1 SGHNT and CDR2 YYREEE (reference sequence). This chain's CDR3 is CASSLADTGELFF. CDR3 coding DNA: TGTGCCAGCAGCTTGGCAGACACCGGGGAGCTGTTTTTT.

The rearrangement joins TRBV9 to TRBJ1-1, with D perhaps TRBD1 (5 bases). Germline assignment: CDR1 SGDLS and CDR2 YYNGEE. CDR3 length equals 13 residues. CDR3 in amino acids: CLSGAGPSTEAFF. The CDR3 nucleotides are TGTCTCAGCGGGGCGGGGCCGTCCACTGAAGCTTTCTTT.

The J gene is TRBJ2-1, the V gene TRBV5-1, with 7 bases identical to TRBD1. Germline V gives CDR1 SGHRS, CDR2 YFSETQ. The CDR3 runs 12 residues. Trimming took 6 bases from V and 6 from J; bases not matched to a gene: 3. CDR3 coding DNA: TGCGCCAGCACCTCAGGGGGCAATGAGCAGTTCTTC. Residues: CASTSGGNEQFF.

V and J are TRBV5-6 and TRBJ1-1, with 7 nucleotides matching TRBD1. With V trimmed by 5 bases and J by 5 bases, 9 bases remained unmatched. Germline V CDR1 and CDR2: SGHDT, YYEEEE. The CDR3 is 14 residues long. The CDR3 region is CASSNVGGTTEAFF. CDR3 in DNA: TGTGCCAGCAGTAATGTAGGGGGCACGACTGAAGCTTTCTTT.